These 31 T cell receptor beta chains originate from one sample sequenced in a study of regulatory T cells in long-lasting Graves disease. Construction of TCR beta libraries relied on iRepertoire HTBI primers and on Arm-PCR targeting CDR3 regions. TCRdb re-called the multiplex PCR reads through MiXCR, storing one row per CDR3 protein. The table lists around 480,000 distinct CDR3 sequences, 15% to 20% of them singletons. Sample time point: newly diagnosed GD, antithyroid drugs for less than 3 months. Generation of the TCR library employed RNA extracted from PBMCs. These data also formed part of another study, on T cells in Graves' hyperthyroidism and ophthalmopathy.

The source was peripheral blood mononuclear cells (PBMCs), collected at new diagnosis, from a patient treated with antithyroid drugs. These receptors all stem from a woman aged 35-65 years with Graves disease.

This clonotype has ten or more counts. This chain uses TRBV12-3 or TRBV12-4 with TRBJ1-1; D not certain. The V end lost 2 bases, the J end lost 3 bases, and 10 bases lay between the germline ends. The CDR3 runs 14 residues. As DNA, the CDR3 is TGTGCCAGCAGTTTAAATCCAGCCCACACTGAAGCTTTCTTT. This codes for CASSLNPAHTEAFF.

This clonotype was recorded many times. The V and J genes are TRBV12-3 or TRBV12-4 and TRBJ1-6; TRBD1 might be the D (5 bases). The V end lost 6 bases, the J end lost 0 bases, and 12 bases lay between the germline ends. This CDR3 spans 16 amino acids. CDR3 protein: CASRPGGSSYNSPLHF. CDR3 DNA sequence: TGTGCCAGCAGACCTGGGGGGAGCTCCTATAATTCACCCCTCCACTTT.

The chain couples TRBV27 to TRBJ1-6, with D perhaps TRBD1 (5 bases). Germline CDR1 is MNHEY and CDR2 is SMNVEV (reference sequence). The CDR3 is 15 residues long. Trimming left V 3 bases short and J 11 bases short, with 17 bases between. CDR3 nucleotides: TGTGCCAGCAGTTTGTACGGGACCGCAATTCCACCCCTCCACTTT. Translated: CASSLYGTAIPPLHF.

This clonotype was picked up many times. The chain carries TRBV18 and TRBJ2-7; D is uncertain. V lost 3 bases, J lost 7 bases, and 13 bases lay in between. The CDR3 has 13 amino acids. The germline V gene has CDR1 KGHSH and CDR2 LQKENI. The CDR3 reads CASSPPQLWEQYF. DNA for the CDR3: TGTGCCAGCTCACCGCCCCAACTGTGGGAGCAGTACTTC.

This clonotype appeared many times. The chain carries TRBV7-9 and TRBJ2-1; a weak D match, TRBD1 (5 bases). The CDR3 totals 14 residues. Trimming pared 5 bases from V and 8 bases from J, leaving 16 bases between. Germline CDR1 and CDR2: SEHNR and FQNEAQ (reference sequence). For the CDR3, the DNA is TGTGCCAGCAGCAGAGGTCCCAGGGTTGATGAGCAGTTCTTC. It translates to CASSRGPRVDEQFF.

This clonotype came up a few times. The V call is TRBV2, the J call TRBJ2-6, with D perhaps matching TRBD1 (6 bases). The CDR3 runs to 15 residues. Germline V CDR1 and CDR2: SNHLY, FYNNEI. V shed 7 bases and J shed 7 bases, with 17 bases lying between them. This CDR3 reads CASTVGTTVANVLTF. The CDR3 DNA reads as TGTGCCAGCACTGTCGGGACAACAGTAGCCAACGTCCTGACTTTC.

This clonotype was observed a handful of times. The chain is built from TRBV3-1 and TRBJ1-1; D might be TRBD1 (5 bases). V dropped 0 bases and J dropped 4 bases, with 12 bases sitting between them. The CDR3 runs 15 residues. The V gene's germline CDR1 is LGHDT and CDR2 YNNKEL (reference sequence). DNA of the CDR3: TGTGCCAGCAGCCAAGATCACGGGGCTGGCACTGAAGCTTTCTTT. Protein: CASSQDHGAGTEAFF.

This clonotype was observed at least ten times. The V and J genes are TRBV7-8 and TRBJ1-4; 8 bases fit TRBD1. The CDR3 runs to 17 residues. J gave up 0 bases and V 5 bases, and 8 bases lay outside the gene matches. Germline V gene lookup returns CDR1 SGHVS and CDR2 FQNEAQ. The CDR3 region is CASSPSPRGPTNEKLFF. The CDR3 DNA reads as TGTGCCAGCAGCCCCTCCCCCAGGGGGCCAACTAATGAAAAACTGTTTTTT.

The sample holds many counts of this clonotype. The rearrangement links TRBV7-2 to TRBJ2-1; 7 nucleotides align to TRBD1. CDR3 length: 16 residues. CDR1 SGHTA and CDR2 FQGNSA come from the germline V gene. Germline trimming cut 1 base from V and 2 bases from J; bases unmatched to any gene: 5. CDR3: CASSLEATGPYNEQFF. The CDR3 DNA reads as TGTGCCAGCAGCTTAGAGGCGACAGGGCCCTACAATGAGCAGTTCTTC. Using reference TRBV7-2 and TRBJ2-1 for the parts outside the CDR3, the full variable domain is GAGVSQSPSNKVTEKGKDVELRCDPISGHTALYWYRQSLGQGLEFLIYFQGNSAPDKSGLPSDRFSAERTGGSVSTLTIQRTQQEDSAVYLCASSLEATGPYNEQFFGPGTRLTVL.

This clonotype was observed a handful of times. This chain uses TRBV19 with TRBJ1-6, with 10 nucleotides matching TRBD1. Germline trimming cut 7 bases from V and 8 bases from J; bases unmatched to any gene: 8. The CDR3 is 15 amino acids. Germline V gene data show CDR1 as LNHDA and CDR2 as SQIVND (reference sequence). For the CDR3, the DNA is TGTGCCAGTACCTTCGCCGGGACAGGGGATTCACCCCTCCACTTT. The encoded protein is CASTFAGTGDSPLHF.

This clonotype was counted between two and nine times. The CDR3 DNA sequence: TGTGCCAGCAGCCAAGAAGTTGGGAGAGGTAGCACAGATACGCAGTATTTT. This encodes CASSQEVGRGSTDTQYF. This rearrangement joins TRBV3-1 to TRBJ2-3; D may be TRBD2 (5 bases). The CDR3 runs 17 residues. Germline assignment: CDR1 LGHDT and CDR2 YNNKEL (reference sequence). The V gene lost 0 bases and the J gene lost 0 bases, with 13 bases spanning the gap.

Concerning this clonotype itself: The junction departs from the called germline gene at one end, perhaps through a read error. The V call is TRBV27, the J call TRBJ2-1; the match to TRBD2 covers 10 bases. The CDR3 spans 15 residues. The germline V gene encodes CDR1 MNHEY and CDR2 SMNVEV (reference sequence). The CDR3 DNA is TGTGCCAGCAGTTTTAGCGGGGGGTCCTCCAATGAGCAGTTCTTC. Protein sequence: CASSFSGGSSNEQFF.

In this sample, this clonotype turned up many times. V gene TRBV3-1 combines with J gene TRBJ1-1, with D unresolved. Germline loops: CDR1 LGHDT, CDR2 YNNKEL (reference sequence). Trimming removed 6 bases at V and 5 bases at J, with 13 bases between. The CDR3 runs 13 residues. This chain's CDR3 is CASRHPSGTEAFF. The CDR3 DNA reads TGTGCCAGCAGACACCCGAGTGGAACTGAAGCTTTCTTT.

This clonotype occurred many times. The CDR3 spells CATARDTKETQYF. The CDR3 nucleotides are TGTGCCACCGCCCGGGACACAAAAGAGACCCAGTACTTC. V is TRBV2 and J is TRBJ2-5; the D gene is possibly TRBD1 (6 bases). Germline V gene data show CDR1 as SNHLY and CDR2 as FYNNEI. Trimming pared 10 bases from V and 3 bases from J, leaving 15 bases between. There are 13 residues in the CDR3. The whole variable domain, filled in from reference TRBV2 and TRBJ2-5, reads EPEVTQTPSHQVTQMGQEVILRCVPISNHLYFYWYRQILGQKVEFLVSFYNNEISEKSEIFDDQFSVERPDGSNFTLKIRSTKLEDSAMYFCATARDTKETQYFGPGTRLLVL.

The chain uses TRBV19 and TRBJ2-1, with D uncertain. CDR3 length equals 15 residues. CDR1 is LNHDA, CDR2 SQIVND, per germline (reference sequence). Trimming took off 3 bases at V and 0 bases at J, with 9 bases between the two ends. CDR3 sequence: CASSIFPDSYNEQFF. The CDR3 DNA reads as TGTGCCAGTAGTATTTTTCCAGACTCCTACAATGAGCAGTTCTTC.

This clonotype turned up a few times. V is TRBV18 and J is TRBJ1-4; D uncertain. CDR1 is KGHSH, CDR2 LQKENI, per germline. Trimming removed 6 bases from V and 7 bases from J, with 12 bases in between. This CDR3 is 13 amino acids long. CDR3 sequence: CASSPGPSEKLFF. CDR3 bases: TGTGCCAGCTCCCCCGGGCCCAGTGAAAAACTGTTTTTT.

This clonotype was seen just once. V gene TRBV5-1 combines with J gene TRBJ2-4; D is tentatively TRBD1 or TRBD2 (5 bases each). The length of the CDR3 is 15 residues. Germline V gene data show CDR1 as SGHRS and CDR2 as YFSETQ. The V gene lost 6 bases and the J gene lost 6 bases, with 19 bases spanning the gap. The CDR3 protein is CASNPEANGANIQYF. In DNA form, the CDR3 reads TGCGCCAGCAACCCGGAGGCCAACGGGGCAAACATTCAGTACTTC.

V and J are TRBV9 and TRBJ2-2; D tentatively reads TRBD1 or TRBD2 (6 bases each). The CDR3 runs to 13 residues. Germline V gives CDR1 SGDLS, CDR2 YYNGEE. Trimming left V 6 bases short and J 5 bases short, with 11 bases between. Here the CDR3 DNA reads TGTGCCAGCACCCGGGGGCTAACCGGGGAGCTGTTTTTT. Its translation is CASTRGLTGELFF.

This clonotype showed up many times. The rearrangement joins TRBV6-1 to TRBJ2-1; a possible D gene is TRBD1 (5 bases). The length of the CDR3 is 15 residues. Trimming took 7 bases from V and 0 from J, leaving 13 bases between them. The germline V gene has CDR1 MNHNS and CDR2 SASEGT. CDR3 sequence (DNA): TGTGCCAGCAACGACAGCCCGAGCTCCTACAATGAGCAGTTCTTC. Its protein product is CASNDSPSSYNEQFF.

This clonotype occurred many times. The chain combines TRBV13 with TRBJ1-2; tentatively, D is TRBD1 (6 bases). CDR1 is PRHDT, CDR2 FYEKMQ, per germline (reference sequence). V gave up 5 bases and J gave up 6 bases, with 22 bases separating them. The CDR3 consists of 16 residues. The CDR3 protein is CASSEASGAGRNGYTF. CDR3 coding DNA: TGTGCCAGCAGCGAAGCTTCAGGGGCAGGACGAAATGGCTACACCTTC. Together with reference TRBV13 and TRBJ1-2, the CDR3 gives the full variable domain: AAGVIQSPRHLIKEKRETATLKCYPIPRHDTVYWYQQGPGQDPQFLISFYEKMQSDKGSIPDRFSAQQFSDYHSELNMSSLELGDSALYFCASSEASGAGRNGYTFGSGTRLTVV.

This sequence joins TRBV6-1 and TRBJ2-7, with 10 bases identical to TRBD1. V trimming: 6 bases; J trimming: 0 bases; junction bases outside the gene matches: 5. CDR1 and CDR2 from the germline V gene are MNHNS and SASEGT. The CDR3 covers 15 residues. CDR3 residues: CASSTGTGDSYEQYF. The CDR3 region has the DNA TGTGCCAGCAGCACCGGGACAGGGGACTCCTACGAGCAGTACTTC.

There are many counts of this clonotype. J is TRBJ2-3 and V is TRBV11-2; a possible D gene is TRBD1 (5 bases). The CDR3 extends over 17 amino acids. Germline loops: CDR1 SGHAT, CDR2 FQNNGV. Trimming left V 5 bases short and J 2 bases short, with 20 bases between. The CDR3 here is CASSPRQGLSNTDTQYF. CDR3 DNA: TGTGCCAGCAGCCCCCGGCAGGGCTTATCAAACACAGATACGCAGTATTTT.

V usage is TRBV29-1 and J usage is TRBJ1-2; 8 positions match TRBD1. Germline CDR1 reads SQVTM; CDR2 reads ANQGSEA. With V trimmed by 8 bases and J by 5 bases, 13 bases remained unmatched. This CDR3 is 14 amino acids long. CDR3 amino acids: CSSGDSGGGYGYTF. The CDR3 DNA follows: TGCAGCTCGGGAGATTCAGGGGGCGGGTATGGCTACACCTTC. Variable domain in full (rest from reference TRBV29-1 and TRBJ1-2): SAVISQKPSRDICQRGTSLTIQCQVDSQVTMMFWYRQQPGQSLTLIATANQGSEATYESGFVIDKFPISRPNLTFSTLTVSNMSPEDSSIYLCSSGDSGGGYGYTFGSGTRLTVV.

The table lists this clonotype with a few counts. V is TRBV12-3 or TRBV12-4 and J is TRBJ1-6; 8 nucleotides match TRBD1. V shed 3 bases and J 8 bases; nucleotides not matched to a gene: 3. CDR3 length: 14 residues. CDR3 DNA sequence: TGTGCCAGCAGTTTCGGACAGGGATATTCACCCCTCCACTTT. Protein product: CASSFGQGYSPLHF.

This clonotype has a handful of counts. This sequence joins TRBV27 and TRBJ2-1, with D hard to call. Per the germline V gene, CDR1 is MNHEY and CDR2 is SMNVEV (reference sequence). V was cut by 8 bases and J by 0 bases, with 14 bases left in between. The length of the CDR3 is 15 residues. The CDR3 loop reads CASAGQADSYNEQFF. The CDR3 DNA sequence: TGTGCCAGCGCTGGTCAGGCGGACTCCTACAATGAGCAGTTCTTC.

The CDR3 region is CASSLTSGGAGEQFF. The CDR3 DNA reads as TGTGCCAGCAGCCTAACTAGCGGGGGGGCAGGTGAGCAGTTCTTC. The gene calls are TRBV5-8 and TRBJ2-1; 13 bases align to TRBD2. From germline, CDR1 is SGHTS and CDR2 YDEGEE. The CDR3 totals 15 residues. Trimming at V came to 4 bases and at J to 9 bases, leaving 7 bases not matched to a gene.

As for this clonotype: It may be a read error: a sequence one base away is much more abundant. The chain combines TRBV12-3 or TRBV12-4 with TRBJ1-4; 7 nucleotides agree with TRBD1. CDR3 length: 14 amino acids. The CDR3 DNA reads as TGTGCCAGCCGAGCAGGACAGGATAATGAAAAACTGTATTTT. Protein sequence: CASRAGQDNEKLYF.

The chain joins TRBV11-2 to TRBJ2-2; D might be TRBD1 (6 bases). Germline lookup yields CDR1 SGHAT and CDR2 FQNNGV. V lost 6 bases to trimming and J lost 4 bases, with 12 bases between them. The CDR3 loop spans 14 amino acids. The CDR3 sequence is CASSPQGPTGELFF. As DNA, the CDR3 is TGTGCCAGCAGTCCACAGGGCCCCACCGGGGAGCTGTTTTTT.

Only a few counts were recorded for this clonotype. A much more abundant neighbour one base away suggests this may be a read error. The chain recombines TRBV2 with TRBJ1-1; the D gene is possibly TRBD1 (5 bases). The CDR3 sequence is 13 residues long. Per the germline V gene, CDR1 is SNHLY and CDR2 is FYNNEI. Written as DNA, the CDR3 is TGTGCCTGCAGTGAAGGGGTGCCCGTAGGAGCTTTCTTT. This sequence encodes CACSEGVPVGAFF.

This clonotype was recorded many times. V is TRBV15 and J is TRBJ1-3; 8 positions agree with TRBD1. This CDR3 has 16 amino acids. Germline V lookup: CDR1 LNHNV, CDR2 YYDKDF (reference sequence). The trim removed 4 bases at V and 0 bases at J, leaving 5 bases unmatched. DNA of the CDR3: TGTGCCACCAGCAACGACAGGGGATTCTCTGGAAACACCATATATTTT. This gives the protein CATSNDRGFSGNTIYF.

This clonotype appeared a few times. The chain uses TRBV6-1 and TRBJ2-7; D is uncertain. Germline V gene lookup returns CDR1 MNHNS and CDR2 SASEGT. The V and J ends lost 6 bases and 6 bases respectively, with 15 bases between them. CDR3 length equals 13 residues. The CDR3 reads CASSPHEFREQYF. In DNA, the CDR3 is TGTGCCAGCAGCCCCCATGAGTTTCGCGAGCAGTACTTC.